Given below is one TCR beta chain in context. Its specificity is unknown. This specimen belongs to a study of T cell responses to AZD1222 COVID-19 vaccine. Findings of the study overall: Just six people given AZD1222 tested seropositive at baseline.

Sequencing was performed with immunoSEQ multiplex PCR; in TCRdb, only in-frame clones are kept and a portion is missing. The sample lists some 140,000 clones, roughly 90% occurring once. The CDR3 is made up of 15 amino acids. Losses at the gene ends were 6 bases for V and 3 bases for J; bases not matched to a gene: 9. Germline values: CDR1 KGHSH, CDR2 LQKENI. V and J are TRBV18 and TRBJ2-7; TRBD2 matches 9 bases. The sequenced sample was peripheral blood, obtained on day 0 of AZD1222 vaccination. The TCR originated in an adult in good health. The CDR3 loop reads CASSPTSGQSYEQYF. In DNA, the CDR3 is TGTGCCAGCTCCCCGACTAGCGGACAGAGCTACGAGCAGTACTTC.